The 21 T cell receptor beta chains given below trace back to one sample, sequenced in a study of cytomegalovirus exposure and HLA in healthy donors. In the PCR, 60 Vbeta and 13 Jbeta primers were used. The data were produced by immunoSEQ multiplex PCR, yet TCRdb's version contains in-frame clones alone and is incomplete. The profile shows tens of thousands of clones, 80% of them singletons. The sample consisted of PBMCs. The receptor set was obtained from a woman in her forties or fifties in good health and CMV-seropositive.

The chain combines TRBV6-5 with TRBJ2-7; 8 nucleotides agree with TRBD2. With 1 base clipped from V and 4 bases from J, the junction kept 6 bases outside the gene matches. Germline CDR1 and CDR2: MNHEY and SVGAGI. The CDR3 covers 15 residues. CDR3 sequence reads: CASSYLAGPEYEQYF. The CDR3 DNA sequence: TGTGCCAGCAGTTACTTAGCGGGACCAGAGTACGAGCAGTACTTC.

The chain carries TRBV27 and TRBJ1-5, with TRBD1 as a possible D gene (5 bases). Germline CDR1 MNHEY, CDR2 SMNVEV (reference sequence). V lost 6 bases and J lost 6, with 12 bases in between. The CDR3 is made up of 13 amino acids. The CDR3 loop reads CASSSGMGQPQHF. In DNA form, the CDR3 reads TGTGCCAGCAGCTCAGGGATGGGTCAGCCCCAGCATTTT.

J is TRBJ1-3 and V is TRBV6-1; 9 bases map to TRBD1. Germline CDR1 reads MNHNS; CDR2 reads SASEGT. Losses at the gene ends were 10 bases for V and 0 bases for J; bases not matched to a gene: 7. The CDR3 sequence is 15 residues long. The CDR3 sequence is CATWDRADSGNTIYF. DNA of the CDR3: TGTGCCACCTGGGACAGGGCTGACTCTGGAAACACCATATATTTT.

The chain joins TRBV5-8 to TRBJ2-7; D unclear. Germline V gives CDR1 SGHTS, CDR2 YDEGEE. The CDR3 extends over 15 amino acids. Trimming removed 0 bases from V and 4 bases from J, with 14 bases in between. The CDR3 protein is CASSLGVYRGYEQYV. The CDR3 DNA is TGTGCCAGCAGCTTGGGTGTTTATAGAGGATACGAGCAGTACGTC.

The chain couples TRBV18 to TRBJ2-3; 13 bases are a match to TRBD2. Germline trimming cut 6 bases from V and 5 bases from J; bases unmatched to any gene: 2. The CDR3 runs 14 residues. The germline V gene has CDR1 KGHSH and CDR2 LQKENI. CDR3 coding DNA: TGTGCCAGCTCGGGGACTAGCGGGGAAGATACGCAGTATTTT. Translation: CASSGTSGEDTQYF.

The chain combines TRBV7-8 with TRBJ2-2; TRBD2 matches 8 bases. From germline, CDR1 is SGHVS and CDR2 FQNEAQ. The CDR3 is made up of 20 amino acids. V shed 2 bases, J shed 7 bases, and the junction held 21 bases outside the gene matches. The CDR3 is CASSLIGTLAGGLTFGELFF. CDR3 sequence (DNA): TGTGCCAGCAGCTTAATCGGTACTTTGGCGGGGGGCCTGACGTTCGGGGAGCTGTTTTTT. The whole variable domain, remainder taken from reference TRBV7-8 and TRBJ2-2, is GAGVSQSPRYKVAKRGQDVALRCDPISGHVSLFWYQQALGQGPEFLTYFQNEAQLDKSGLPSDRFFAERPEGSVSTLKIQRTQQEDSAVYLCASSLIGTLAGGLTFGELFFGEGSRLTVL.

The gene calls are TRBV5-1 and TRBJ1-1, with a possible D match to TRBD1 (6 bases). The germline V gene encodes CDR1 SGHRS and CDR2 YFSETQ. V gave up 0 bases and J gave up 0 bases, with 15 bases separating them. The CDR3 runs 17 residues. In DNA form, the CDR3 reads TGCGCCAGCAGCTTGGTAGGGGGGGCACTGGTGAACACTGAAGCTTTCTTT. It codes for CASSLVGGALVNTEAFF.

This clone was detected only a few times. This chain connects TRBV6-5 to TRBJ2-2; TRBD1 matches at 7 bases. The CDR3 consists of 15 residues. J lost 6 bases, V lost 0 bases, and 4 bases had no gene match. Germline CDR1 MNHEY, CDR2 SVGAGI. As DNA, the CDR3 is TGTGCCAGCAGTTACTCGAATACAGGGGCCGGGGAGCTGTTTTTT. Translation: CASSYSNTGAGELFF.

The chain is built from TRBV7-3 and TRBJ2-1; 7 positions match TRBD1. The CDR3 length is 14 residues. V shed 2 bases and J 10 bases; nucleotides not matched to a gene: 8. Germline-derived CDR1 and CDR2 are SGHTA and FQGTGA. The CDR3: CASSLSQGVGEQFF. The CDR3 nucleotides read TGTGCCAGCAGCTTATCCCAGGGGGTAGGGGAGCAGTTCTTC.

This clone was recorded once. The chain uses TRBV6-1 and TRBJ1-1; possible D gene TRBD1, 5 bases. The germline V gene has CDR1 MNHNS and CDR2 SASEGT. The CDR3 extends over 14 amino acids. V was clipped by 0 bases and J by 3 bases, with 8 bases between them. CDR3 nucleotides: TGTGCCAGCAGTGAAGCAAGGGGTTACACTGAAGCTTTCTTT. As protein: CASSEARGYTEAFF.

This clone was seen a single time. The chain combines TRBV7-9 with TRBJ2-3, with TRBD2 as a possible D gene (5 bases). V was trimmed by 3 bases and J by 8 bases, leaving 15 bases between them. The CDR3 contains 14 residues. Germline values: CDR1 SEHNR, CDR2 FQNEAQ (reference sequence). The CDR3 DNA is TGTGCCAGCAGCTTGCAGGAGGATGCGGGTACGCAGTATTTT. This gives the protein CASSLQEDAGTQYF. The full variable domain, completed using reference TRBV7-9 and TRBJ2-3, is DTGVSQNPRHKITKRGQNVTFRCDPISEHNRLYWYRQTLGQGPEFLTYFQNEAQLEKSRLLSDRFSAERPKGSFSTLEIQRTEQGDSAMYLCASSLQEDAGTQYFGPGTRLTVL.

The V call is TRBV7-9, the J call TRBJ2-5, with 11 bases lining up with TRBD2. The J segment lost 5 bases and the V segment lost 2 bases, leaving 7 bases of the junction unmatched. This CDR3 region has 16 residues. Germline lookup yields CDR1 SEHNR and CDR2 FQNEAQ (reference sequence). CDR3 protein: CASSLSSGGPWETQYF. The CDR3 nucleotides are TGTGCCAGCAGCTTATCTAGCGGGGGGCCTTGGGAGACCCAGTACTTC.

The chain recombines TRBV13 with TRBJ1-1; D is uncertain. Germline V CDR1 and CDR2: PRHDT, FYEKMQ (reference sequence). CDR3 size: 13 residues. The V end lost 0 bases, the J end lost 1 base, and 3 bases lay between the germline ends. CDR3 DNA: TGTGCCAGCAGCTTAGGCGGGAACACTGAAGCTTTCTTT. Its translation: CASSLGGNTEAFF.

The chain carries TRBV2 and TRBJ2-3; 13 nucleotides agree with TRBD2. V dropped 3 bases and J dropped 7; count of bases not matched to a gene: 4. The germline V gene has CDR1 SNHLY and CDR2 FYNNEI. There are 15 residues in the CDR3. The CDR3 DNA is TGTGCCAGCAGTGAGACTAGCGGGAGGCTACATACGCAGTATTTT. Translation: CASSETSGRLHTQYF.

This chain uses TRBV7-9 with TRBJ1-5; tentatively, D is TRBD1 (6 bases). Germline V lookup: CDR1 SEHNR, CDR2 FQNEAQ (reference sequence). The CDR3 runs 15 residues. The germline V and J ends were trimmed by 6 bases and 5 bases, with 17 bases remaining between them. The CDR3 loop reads CASSSGVNADQPQHF. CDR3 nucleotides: TGTGCCAGCAGTTCAGGGGTTAACGCGGATCAGCCCCAGCATTTT. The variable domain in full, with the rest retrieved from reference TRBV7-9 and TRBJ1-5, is DTGVSQNPRHKITKRGQNVTFRCDPISEHNRLYWYRQTLGQGPEFLTYFQNEAQLEKSRLLSDRFSAERPKGSFSTLEIQRTEQGDSAMYLCASSSGVNADQPQHFGDGTRLSIL.

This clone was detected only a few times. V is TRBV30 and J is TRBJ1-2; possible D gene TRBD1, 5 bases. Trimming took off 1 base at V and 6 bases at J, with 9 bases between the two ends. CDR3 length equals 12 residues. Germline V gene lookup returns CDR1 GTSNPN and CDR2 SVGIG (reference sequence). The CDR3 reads CAWSGGANGYTF. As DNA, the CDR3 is TGTGCCTGGAGTGGCGGGGCCAATGGCTACACCTTC.

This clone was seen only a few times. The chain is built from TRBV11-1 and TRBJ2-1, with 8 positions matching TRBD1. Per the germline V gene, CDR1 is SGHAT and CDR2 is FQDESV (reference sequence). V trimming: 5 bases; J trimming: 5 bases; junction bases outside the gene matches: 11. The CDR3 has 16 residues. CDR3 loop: CASSHWTGRFDNEQFF. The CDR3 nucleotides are TGTGCCAGCAGCCACTGGACAGGGCGTTTCGACAATGAGCAGTTCTTC. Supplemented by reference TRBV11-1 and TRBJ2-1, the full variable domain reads EAEVAQSPRYKITEKSQAVAFWCDPISGHATLYWYRQILGQGPELLVQFQDESVVDDSQLPKDRFSAERLKGVDSTLKIQPAELGDSAMYLCASSHWTGRFDNEQFFGPGTRLTVL.

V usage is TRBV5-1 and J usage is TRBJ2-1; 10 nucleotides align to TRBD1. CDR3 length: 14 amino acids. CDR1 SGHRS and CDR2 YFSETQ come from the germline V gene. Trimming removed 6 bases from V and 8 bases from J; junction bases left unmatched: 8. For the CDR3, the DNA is TGCGCCAGCAAGAAGTCGACAGGGGGCGATGAGCAGTTCTTC. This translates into CASKKSTGGDEQFF.

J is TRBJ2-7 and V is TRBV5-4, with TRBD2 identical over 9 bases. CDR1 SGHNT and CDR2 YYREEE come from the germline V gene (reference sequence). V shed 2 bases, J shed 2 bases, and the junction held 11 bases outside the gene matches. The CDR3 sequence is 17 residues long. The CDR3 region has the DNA TGTGCCAGCAGCTTTTGGTTTGCGGGGGGGCAAACCTACGAGCAGTACTTC. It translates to CASSFWFAGGQTYEQYF.

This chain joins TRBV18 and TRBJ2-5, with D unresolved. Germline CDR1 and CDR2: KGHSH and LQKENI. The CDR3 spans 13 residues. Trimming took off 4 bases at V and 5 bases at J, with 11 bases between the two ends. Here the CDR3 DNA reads TGTGCCAGCTCACTCGACGAGGAGGAGACCCAGTACTTC. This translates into CASSLDEEETQYF.

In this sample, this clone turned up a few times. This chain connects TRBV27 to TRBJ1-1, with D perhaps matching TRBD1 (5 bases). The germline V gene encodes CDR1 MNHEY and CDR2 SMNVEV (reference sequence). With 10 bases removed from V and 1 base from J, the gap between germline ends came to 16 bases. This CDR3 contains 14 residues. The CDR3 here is CATRGGRSNTEAFF. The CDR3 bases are TGTGCCACCCGGGGGGGACGCTCGAACACTGAAGCTTTCTTT.